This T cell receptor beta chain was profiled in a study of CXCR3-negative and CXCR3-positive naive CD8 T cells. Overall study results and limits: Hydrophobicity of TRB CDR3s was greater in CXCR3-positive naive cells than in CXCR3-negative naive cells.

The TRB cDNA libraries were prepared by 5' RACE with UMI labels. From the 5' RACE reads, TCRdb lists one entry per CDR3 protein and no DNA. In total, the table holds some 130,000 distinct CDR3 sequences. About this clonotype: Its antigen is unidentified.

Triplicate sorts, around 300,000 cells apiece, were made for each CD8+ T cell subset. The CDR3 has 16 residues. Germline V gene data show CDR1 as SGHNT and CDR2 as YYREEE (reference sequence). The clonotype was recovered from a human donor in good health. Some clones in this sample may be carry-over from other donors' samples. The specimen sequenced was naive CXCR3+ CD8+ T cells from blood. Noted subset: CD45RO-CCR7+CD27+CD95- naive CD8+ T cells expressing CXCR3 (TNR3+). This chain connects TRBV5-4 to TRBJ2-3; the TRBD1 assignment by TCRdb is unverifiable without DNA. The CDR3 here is CASSETGTGFGDTQYF.